The entry below gives a single T cell receptor beta chain sequence along with its context. What it binds is unknown. The data stem from a study of T cell responses to AZD1222 COVID-19 vaccine. General observations from the study: Females outnumbered males among donors, who were mostly white British; clonal diversity was possibly underestimated. Spike-specific TCR breadth and depth grew following two AZD1222 doses. Baseline seropositivity occurred in only six AZD1222 recipients. There were repertoire samples only from the period after the peak T cell response.

TCRdb's table, derived via immunoSEQ multiplex PCR, lists solely in-frame clones and lacks some. The data contain more than 100,000 clones, roughly 87% of them singletons. From germline, CDR1 is DFQATT and CDR2 SNEGSKA (reference sequence). With 3 bases clipped from V and 2 bases from J, the junction kept 12 bases outside the gene matches. The length of the CDR3 is 16 residues. The sequencing here drew on peripheral blood, taken on day 0 of AZD1222 vaccination. The source is an adult in good health. The J gene is TRBJ2-5, the V gene TRBV20-1; 7 bases match TRBD1. The CDR3 protein is CSASVGGASKQETQYF. The CDR3 DNA reads TGCAGTGCTAGTGTAGGGGGCGCGTCGAAGCAAGAGACCCAGTACTTC.